Following are 11 T cell receptor beta chains from one sample sequenced in a study of cytomegalovirus exposure and HLA in healthy donors. This PCR relied on a set of 60 Vbeta primers and 13 Jbeta primers. The protocol was immunoSEQ multiplex PCR, while the TCRdb copy is restricted to in-frame clones and leaves out a portion. The table lists 200,000 to 250,000 clones, approximately 82% of them singletons. The sequenced sample consisted of PBMCs. The receptors derive from a male donor in good health and CMV-seronegative.

This chain connects TRBV9 to TRBJ1-4, with TRBD1 as a possible D gene (6 bases). The CDR3 is made up of 17 amino acids. With 4 bases removed from V and 3 bases from J, the gap between germline ends came to 19 bases. Germline-derived CDR1 and CDR2 are SGDLS and YYNGEE. The CDR3 region is CASSPRDTRMSNEKLFF. CDR3 DNA sequence: TGTGCCAGCAGCCCCCGGGACACCCGGATGTCTAATGAAAAACTGTTTTTT.

The chain carries TRBV2 and TRBJ1-2, with 8 nucleotides matching TRBD1. V was pared by 5 bases and J by 0 bases, with 8 bases of the junction left unmatched. The CDR3 is made up of 16 amino acids. Germline CDR1 and CDR2: SNHLY and FYNNEI. CDR3 sequence reads: CASSLMTGDPNYGYTF. The DNA of the CDR3 is TGTGCCAGCAGTCTAATGACAGGGGACCCTAACTATGGCTACACCTTC.

The DNA of the CDR3 is TGCGCCAGCAGTGAGGTACCAGGGGAGAAACTGTTTTTT. The encoded protein is CASSEVPGEKLFF. This chain joins TRBV10-1 and TRBJ1-4; perhaps TRBD1 as D (6 bases). Germline CDR1 WNHNN, CDR2 SYGVQD (reference sequence). The CDR3 has 13 amino acids. The germline V and J ends were trimmed by 2 bases and 11 bases, with 12 bases remaining between them.

V is TRBV29-1 and J is TRBJ2-1; D possibly corresponds to TRBD2 (8 bases). V lost 0 bases and J lost 4, with 28 bases in between. The germline gives CDR1 SQVTM, CDR2 ANQGSEA. The CDR3 covers 20 residues. The chain's CDR3 is CSVEDGEGALPGTRYNEQFF. Here the CDR3 DNA reads TGCAGCGTTGAAGATGGGGAGGGGGCCCTTCCGGGGACTAGGTACAATGAGCAGTTCTTC.

The V and J genes are TRBV5-5 and TRBJ2-1, with D possibly TRBD1 on 6 matching bases. This CDR3 comprises 13 residues. V gave up 3 bases and J gave up 6 bases, with 10 bases separating them. Per germline, CDR1 SGHKS and CDR2 YYEKEE (reference sequence). In DNA form, the CDR3 reads TGTGCCAGCAGCTGGGGGCCGTTCAATGAGCAGTTCTTC. As protein: CASSWGPFNEQFF. The whole variable domain, remainder taken from reference TRBV5-5 and TRBJ2-1, is DAGVTQSPTHLIKTRGQQVTLRCSPISGHKSVSWYQQVLGQGPQFIFQYYEKEERGRGNFPDRFSARQFPNYSSELNVNALLLGDSALYLCASSWGPFNEQFFGPGTRLTVL.

The CDR3 here is CASTPRATAQETQYF. As DNA, the CDR3 is TGTGCCAGCACTCCACGCGCGACAGCTCAAGAGACCCAGTACTTC. The gene calls are TRBV28 and TRBJ2-5, with D possibly matching TRBD1 (5 bases). V gave up 7 bases and J gave up 2 bases, with 17 bases separating them. CDR1 and CDR2 from the germline V gene are MDHEN and SYDVKM. The CDR3 totals 15 residues.

This chain links TRBV2 with TRBJ2-2, with D tentatively TRBD1 (6 bases). This CDR3 contains 15 residues. CDR1 is SNHLY and CDR2 is FYNNEI in the germline V gene. Trimming cost V 6 bases and J 5 bases, with 16 bases left between them. Written as DNA, the CDR3 is TGTGCCAGCAGATTACAGGGAGTGGGAACCGGGGAGCTGTTTTTT. Amino acid sequence: CASRLQGVGTGELFF.

The rearrangement uses TRBV18 and TRBJ1-2; 10 bases line up with TRBD1. Germline lookup yields CDR1 KGHSH and CDR2 LQKENI. The V and J ends lost 3 bases and 8 bases, in that order; junction bases with no gene match: 6. CDR3 length equals 14 residues. Here the CDR3 reads CASSPYRDRGGYTF. Here the CDR3 DNA reads TGTGCCAGCTCACCGTACCGGGACAGGGGCGGCTACACCTTC.

The chain links TRBV7-6 to TRBJ2-1, with 14 bases aligning to TRBD2. In germline, CDR1 is SGHVS, CDR2 FNYEAQ. J lost 4 bases, V lost 5 bases, and 13 bases had no gene match. The CDR3 loop spans 19 amino acids. CDR3 DNA sequence: TGTGCCAGCAGCGGTACCGGGACTAGCGGGAGCTACCTTTACAATGAGCAGTTCTTC. It codes for CASSGTGTSGSYLYNEQFF. Filled out from reference TRBV7-6 and TRBJ2-1, the complete variable domain reads GAGVSQSPRYKVTKRGQDVALRCDPISGHVSLYWYRQALGQGPEFLTYFNYEAQQDKSGLPNDRFSAERPEGSISTLTIQRTEQRDSAMYRCASSGTGTSGSYLYNEQFFGPGTRLTVL.

The J gene is TRBJ1-1, the V gene TRBV18; weak D call: TRBD1 (6 bases). The ends were cut back, 2 bases at V and 8 bases at J, with 6 bases in the middle. Germline V gene data show CDR1 as KGHSH and CDR2 as LQKENI. The CDR3 is made up of 11 amino acids. The CDR3 nucleotides are TGTGCCAGCTCACCAGGGACAGAAGCTTTCTTT. Protein: CASSPGTEAFF. Full variable domain (missing parts from reference TRBV18 and TRBJ1-1): NAGVMQNPRHLVRRRGQEARLRCSPMKGHSHVYWYRQLPEEGLKFMVYLQKENIIDESGMPKERFSAEFPKEGPSILRIQQVVRGDSAAYFCASSPGTEAFFGQGTRLTVV.

The J gene is TRBJ2-7, the V gene TRBV6-1; no clear D. V lost 3 bases, J lost 3 bases, and 9 bases lay in between. CDR1 and CDR2 from the germline V gene are MNHNS and SASEGT. This CDR3 comprises 13 residues. The CDR3 DNA follows: TGTGCCAGCAGTGATGTACTATACTACGAGCAGTACTTC. The encoded protein is CASSDVLYYEQYF.